The 10 T cell receptor beta chains reported below all come from one sample, sequenced in a study of blood T cell repertoires in COVID-19 (TCRdb year 2020). The protocol used for the library was the immunoSEQ multiplex PCR assay. Not all clones reach the TCRdb copy of this immuneACCESS table, which keeps in-frame sequences only. Checked studies attribute under half of the gap to unresolved V genes and leave the rest unexplained. This sample comprises more than 95,000 clones, about nine tenths of them detected only once. Of the sample, roughly a sixth is held by the ten largest clones. The specimen was peripheral blood. These receptor sequences come from a woman older than 75 in a cohort sampled during active COVID-19.

The V and J genes are TRBV9 and TRBJ1-4; 10 nucleotides agree with TRBD1. CDR3 length equals 15 residues. The junction had 5 bases not matched to a gene; V was cut back by 4 bases and J by 5 bases. Germline V gene sequence: CDR1 SGDLS, CDR2 YYNGEE. The CDR3 DNA is TGTGCCAGCAGCACTCAGACAGGGGGCAATGAAAAACTGTTTTTT. Protein: CASSTQTGGNEKLFF.

The CDR3 loop reads CASSLALGASGNTIYF. Here the CDR3 DNA reads TGTGCCAGCAGCTTAGCGCTGGGGGCCTCTGGAAACACCATATATTTT. The J gene is TRBJ1-3, the V gene TRBV7-2, with TRBD1 as a possible D gene (6 bases). The V end was cut by 0 bases, the J end by 0 bases, with 9 bases between. The length of the CDR3 is 16 residues. The V gene's germline CDR1 is SGHTA and CDR2 FQGNSA.

The rearrangement links TRBV5-1 to TRBJ2-5; tentative D call: TRBD1 (6 bases). The CDR3 totals 16 residues. Germline loops: CDR1 SGHRS, CDR2 YFSETQ. V lost 1 base, J lost 1 base, and 14 bases lay in between. The CDR3 spells CASSLMGRDTQETQYF. The CDR3 DNA sequence: TGCGCCAGCAGCTTGATGGGTAGGGACACCCAAGAGACCCAGTACTTC.

In its sample, this clone was seen once. The genes are TRBV6-6 and TRBJ2-5, with TRBD2 matching over 14 bases. With 6 bases clipped from V and 10 bases from J, the junction kept 10 bases outside the gene matches. The germline CDR1 and CDR2 sequences are MNHNY and SVGAGI (reference sequence). CDR3 length: 15 amino acids. CDR3 loop: CASSLSGLAGVVQYF. The CDR3 coding sequence is TGTGCCAGCAGCCTCTCGGGACTAGCGGGAGTCGTCCAGTACTTC.

The rearrangement uses TRBV28 and TRBJ1-2, with a tentative D call TRBD1 (6 bases). Germline V gene sequence: CDR1 MDHEN, CDR2 SYDVKM. This CDR3 is built from 13 residues. Trimming stripped 6 bases from V and 4 bases from J, with 12 bases between. CDR3 sequence reads: CASSLNRVYGYTF. The CDR3 DNA sequence: TGTGCCAGCAGCCTCAACAGGGTCTATGGCTACACCTTC.

The J gene is TRBJ2-3, the V gene TRBV6-5; 8 nucleotides match TRBD2. The germline V gene encodes CDR1 MNHEY and CDR2 SVGAGI. The CDR3 contains 13 residues. After removal of 8 bases from V and 5 bases from J, the junction contained 6 bases not matched to a gene. The CDR3 region has the DNA TGTGCCAGCGAGCGGAGCGGGGGAGATACGCAGTATTTT. Translation gives CASERSGGDTQYF.

The rearrangement links TRBV15 to TRBJ1-2; D remains ambiguous. Germline V gives CDR1 LNHNV, CDR2 YYDKDF (reference sequence). CDR3 length: 16 amino acids. Trimming cost V 1 base and J 4 bases, with 16 bases left between them. CDR3 in DNA: TGTGCCACCAGCAGAGGGGGTCAGGCAGCGGGCTATGGCTACACCTTC. It is translated as CATSRGGQAAGYGYTF.

The V and J genes are TRBV27 and TRBJ1-5; perhaps TRBD1 as D (6 bases). Germline CDR1 MNHEY, CDR2 SMNVEV (reference sequence). Trimming took 6 bases from V and 0 from J, leaving 15 bases between them. The CDR3 runs 16 residues. DNA for the CDR3: TGTGCCAGCAGGCCCCGGACAGAATATAGCAATCAGCCCCAGCATTTT. It yields the protein CASRPRTEYSNQPQHF.

Written as DNA, the CDR3 is TGTGCCAGCAGCTCACAAGGTTTCGGGGGAAACACCATATATTTT. It translates to CASSSQGFGGNTIYF. The chain has TRBV5-5 and TRBJ1-3, with D uncertain. V was trimmed by 3 bases and J by 4 bases, leaving 14 bases between them. The CDR3 is 15 amino acids. CDR1 is SGHKS, CDR2 YYEKEE, per germline (reference sequence).

The V and J genes are TRBV30 and TRBJ1-4, with TRBD1 matching over 7 bases. The CDR3 extends over 16 amino acids. V lost 0 bases and J lost 0; bases outside the gene matches: 4. Looked up from germline, CDR1 is GTSNPN and CDR2 is SVGIG (reference sequence). The CDR3 DNA sequence: TGTGCCTGGAGTGTACAGGGGAGAGCAACTAATGAAAAACTGTTTTTT. This sequence encodes CAWSVQGRATNEKLFF.